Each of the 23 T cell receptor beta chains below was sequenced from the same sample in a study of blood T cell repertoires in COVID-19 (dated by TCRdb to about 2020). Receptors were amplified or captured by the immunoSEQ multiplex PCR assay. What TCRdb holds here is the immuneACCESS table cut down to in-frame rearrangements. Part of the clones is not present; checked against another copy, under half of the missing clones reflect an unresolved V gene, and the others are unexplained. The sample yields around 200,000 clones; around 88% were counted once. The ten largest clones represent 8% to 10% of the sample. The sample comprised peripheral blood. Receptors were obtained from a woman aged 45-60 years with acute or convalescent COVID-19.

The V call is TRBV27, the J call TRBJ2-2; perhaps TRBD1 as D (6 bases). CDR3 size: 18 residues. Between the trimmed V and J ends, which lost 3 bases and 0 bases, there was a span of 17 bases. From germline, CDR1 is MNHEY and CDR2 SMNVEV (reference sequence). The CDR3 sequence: CASSFQSGGNSNTGELFF. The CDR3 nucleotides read TGTGCCAGCAGTTTTCAAAGTGGGGGCAACTCGAACACCGGGGAGCTGTTTTTT.

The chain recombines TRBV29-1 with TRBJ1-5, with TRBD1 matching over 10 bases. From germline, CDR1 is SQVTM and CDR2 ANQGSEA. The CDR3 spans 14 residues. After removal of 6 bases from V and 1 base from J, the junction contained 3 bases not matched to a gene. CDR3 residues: CSVAGQGSNQPQHF. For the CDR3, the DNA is TGCAGCGTGGCGGGACAGGGGAGCAATCAGCCCCAGCATTTT.

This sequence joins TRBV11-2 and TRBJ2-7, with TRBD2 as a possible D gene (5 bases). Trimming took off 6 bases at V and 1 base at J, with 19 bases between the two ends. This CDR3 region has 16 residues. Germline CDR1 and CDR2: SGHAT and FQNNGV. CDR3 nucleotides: TGTGCCAGCAGGTCGAGGGAAGGGATTGGGTCCTACGAGCAGTACTTC. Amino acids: CASRSREGIGSYEQYF. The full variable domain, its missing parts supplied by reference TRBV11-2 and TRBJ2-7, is EAGVAQSPRYKIIEKRQSVAFWCNPISGHATLYWYQQILGQGPKLLIQFQNNGVVDDSQLPKDRFSAERLKGVDSTLKIQPAKLEDSAVYLCASRSREGIGSYEQYFGPGTRLTVT.

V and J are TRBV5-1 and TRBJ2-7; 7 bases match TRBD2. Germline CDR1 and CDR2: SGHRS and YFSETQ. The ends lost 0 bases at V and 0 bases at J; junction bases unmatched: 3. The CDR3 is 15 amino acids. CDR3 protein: CASSLGLAASYEQYF. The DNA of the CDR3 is TGCGCCAGCAGCTTGGGGCTAGCGGCCTCCTACGAGCAGTACTTC. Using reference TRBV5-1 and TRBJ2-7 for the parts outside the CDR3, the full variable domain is KAGVTQTPRYLIKTRGQQVTLSCSPISGHRSVSWYQQTPGQGLQFLFEYFSETQRNKGNFPGRFSGRQFSNSRSEMNVSTLELGDSALYLCASSLGLAASYEQYFGPGTRLTVT.

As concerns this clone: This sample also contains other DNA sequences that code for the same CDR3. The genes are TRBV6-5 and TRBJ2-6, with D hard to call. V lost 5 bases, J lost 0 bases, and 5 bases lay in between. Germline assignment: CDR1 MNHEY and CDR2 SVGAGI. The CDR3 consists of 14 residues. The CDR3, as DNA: TGTGCCAGCAGTACGAGCTCTGGGGCCAACGTCCTGACTTTC. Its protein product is CASSTSSGANVLTF.

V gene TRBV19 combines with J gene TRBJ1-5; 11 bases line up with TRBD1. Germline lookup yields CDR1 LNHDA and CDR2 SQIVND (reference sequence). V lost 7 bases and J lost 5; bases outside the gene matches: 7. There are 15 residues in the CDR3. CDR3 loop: CASTEGQGVDQPQHF. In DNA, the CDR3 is TGTGCCAGTACTGAGGGACAGGGGGTCGATCAGCCCCAGCATTTT.

The CDR3: CASSPGYRVEYNEQFF. The CDR3 nucleotides are TGTGCCAGCTCACCGGGATACAGGGTCGAATACAATGAGCAGTTCTTC. This sequence joins TRBV18 and TRBJ2-1; possibly TRBD1 for D (6 bases). Trimming cost V 3 bases and J 4 bases, with 16 bases left between them. CDR1 and CDR2 from the germline V gene are KGHSH and LQKENI. The CDR3 sequence is 16 residues long.

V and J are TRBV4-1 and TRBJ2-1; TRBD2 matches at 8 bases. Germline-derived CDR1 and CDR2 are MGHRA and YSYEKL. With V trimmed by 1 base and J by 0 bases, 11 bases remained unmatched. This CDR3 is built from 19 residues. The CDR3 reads CASSQGSLAALNSYNEQFF. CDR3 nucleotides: TGCGCCAGCAGCCAAGGATCACTAGCGGCCCTTAACTCCTACAATGAGCAGTTCTTC.

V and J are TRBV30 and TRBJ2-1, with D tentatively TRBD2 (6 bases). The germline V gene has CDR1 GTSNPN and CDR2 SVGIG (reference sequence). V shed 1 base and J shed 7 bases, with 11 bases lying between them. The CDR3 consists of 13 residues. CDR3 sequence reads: CAWSAGVWNEQFF. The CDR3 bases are TGTGCCTGGAGTGCGGGGGTGTGGAATGAGCAGTTCTTC. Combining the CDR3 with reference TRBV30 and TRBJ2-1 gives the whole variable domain SQTIHQWPATLVQPVGSPLSLECTVEGTSNPNLYWYRQAAGRGLQLLFYSVGIGQISSEVPQNLSASRPQDRQFILSSKKLLLSDSGFYLCAWSAGVWNEQFFGPGTRLTVL.

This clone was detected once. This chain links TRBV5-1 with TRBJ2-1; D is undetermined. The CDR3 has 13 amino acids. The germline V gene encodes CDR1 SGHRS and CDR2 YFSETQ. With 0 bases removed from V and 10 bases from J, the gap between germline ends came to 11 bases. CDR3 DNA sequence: TGCGCCAGCAGCTTGGTGGGTAGCCGGGAGCAGTTCTTC. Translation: CASSLVGSREQFF.

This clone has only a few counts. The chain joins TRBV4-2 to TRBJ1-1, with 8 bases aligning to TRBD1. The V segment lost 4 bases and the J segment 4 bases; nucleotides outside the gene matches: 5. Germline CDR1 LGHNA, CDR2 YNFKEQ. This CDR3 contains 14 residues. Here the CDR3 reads CASSPGGTGTEAFF. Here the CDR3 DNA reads TGTGCCAGCAGCCCAGGGGGCACGGGCACTGAAGCTTTCTTT.

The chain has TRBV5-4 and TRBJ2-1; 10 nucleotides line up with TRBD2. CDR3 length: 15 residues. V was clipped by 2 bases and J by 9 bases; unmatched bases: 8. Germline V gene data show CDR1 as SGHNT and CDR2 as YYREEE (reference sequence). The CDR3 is CASSFGPSGRVEQFF. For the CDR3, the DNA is TGTGCCAGCAGCTTCGGACCTAGCGGGAGAGTTGAGCAGTTCTTC.

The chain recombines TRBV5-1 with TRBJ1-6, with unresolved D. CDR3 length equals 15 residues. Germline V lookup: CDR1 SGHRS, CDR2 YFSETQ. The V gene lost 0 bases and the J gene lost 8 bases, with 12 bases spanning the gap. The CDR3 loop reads CASSLELGWDSPLHF. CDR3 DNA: TGCGCCAGCAGCTTGGAGCTCGGGTGGGATTCACCCCTCCACTTT.

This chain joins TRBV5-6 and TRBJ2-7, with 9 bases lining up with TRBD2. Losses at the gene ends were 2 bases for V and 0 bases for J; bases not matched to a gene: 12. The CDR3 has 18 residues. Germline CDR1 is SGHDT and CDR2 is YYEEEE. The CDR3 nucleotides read TGTGCCAGCAGCTTCTGGATAGCGGGAGAGGACAGCTCCTACGAGCAGTACTTC. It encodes CASSFWIAGEDSSYEQYF.

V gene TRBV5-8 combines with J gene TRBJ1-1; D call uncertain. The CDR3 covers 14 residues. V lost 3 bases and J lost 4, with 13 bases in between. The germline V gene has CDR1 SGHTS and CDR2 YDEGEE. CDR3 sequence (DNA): TGTGCCAGCAGCTCATCTTACGGAGCCACTGAAGCTTTCTTT. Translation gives CASSSSYGATEAFF.

The CDR3 is CASSHAGGKGGYTF. In nucleotides, the CDR3 is TGTGCCAGCAGCCATGCGGGGGGGAAGGGTGGCTACACCTTC. The chain links TRBV5-4 to TRBJ1-2; the D gene is possibly TRBD1 (5 bases). Germline V lookup: CDR1 SGHNT, CDR2 YYREEE (reference sequence). The CDR3 length is 14 residues. V was clipped by 4 bases and J by 7 bases, with 17 bases between them.

CDR3 amino acids: CASSYRGQPKSYEQYF. CDR3 bases: TGTGCCAGCAGTTACCGGGGACAGCCTAAATCCTACGAGCAGTACTTC. The chain combines TRBV6-5 with TRBJ2-7; 7 bases align to TRBD1. The V segment lost 2 bases and the J segment 1 base; nucleotides outside the gene matches: 8. The CDR3 has 16 amino acids. The germline gives CDR1 MNHEY, CDR2 SVGAGI.

The CDR3 DNA reads TGTGCCACCAGCAGAGATAAGGAGGGGCAGGCTCGAAACATTCAGTACTTC. Its translation is CATSRDKEGQARNIQYF. The V call is TRBV15, the J call TRBJ2-4; D is possibly TRBD2 (6 bases). CDR3 length equals 17 residues. The germline V gene encodes CDR1 LNHNV and CDR2 YYDKDF (reference sequence). V lost 0 bases and J lost 6, with 18 bases in between.

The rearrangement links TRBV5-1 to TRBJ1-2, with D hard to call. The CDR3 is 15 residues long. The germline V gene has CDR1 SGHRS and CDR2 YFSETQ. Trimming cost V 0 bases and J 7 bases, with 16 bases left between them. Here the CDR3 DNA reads TGCGCCAGCAGCTTGGATTCGGAGCGAGGAAGTGGCTACACCTTC. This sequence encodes CASSLDSERGSGYTF.

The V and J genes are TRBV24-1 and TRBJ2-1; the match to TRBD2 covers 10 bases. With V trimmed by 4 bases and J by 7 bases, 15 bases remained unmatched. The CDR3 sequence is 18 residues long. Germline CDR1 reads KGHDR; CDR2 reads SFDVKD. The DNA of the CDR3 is TGTGCCACCAGTGACCCCAAAGCGGGAGGGACTACTGAAAATGAGCAGTTCTTC. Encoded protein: CATSDPKAGGTTENEQFF.

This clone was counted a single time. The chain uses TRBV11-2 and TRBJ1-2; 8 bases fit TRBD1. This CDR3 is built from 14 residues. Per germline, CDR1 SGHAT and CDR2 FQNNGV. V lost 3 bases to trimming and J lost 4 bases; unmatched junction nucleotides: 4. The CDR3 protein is CASSLGQGAYGYTF. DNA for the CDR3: TGTGCCAGCAGCTTGGGGCAGGGGGCCTATGGCTACACCTTC.

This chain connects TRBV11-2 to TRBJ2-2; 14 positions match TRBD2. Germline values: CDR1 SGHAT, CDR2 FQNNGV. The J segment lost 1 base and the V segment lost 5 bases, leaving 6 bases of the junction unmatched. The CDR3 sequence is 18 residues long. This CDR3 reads CASSPTSGRVGNTGELFF. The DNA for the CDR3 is TGTGCCAGCAGCCCGACTAGCGGGAGGGTAGGGAACACCGGGGAGCTGTTTTTT.

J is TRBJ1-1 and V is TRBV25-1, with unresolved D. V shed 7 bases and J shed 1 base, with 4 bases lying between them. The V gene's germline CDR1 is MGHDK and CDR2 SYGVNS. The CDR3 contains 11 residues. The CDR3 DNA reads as TGTGCCAGCACTTGGAACACTGAAGCTTTCTTT. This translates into CASTWNTEAFF.